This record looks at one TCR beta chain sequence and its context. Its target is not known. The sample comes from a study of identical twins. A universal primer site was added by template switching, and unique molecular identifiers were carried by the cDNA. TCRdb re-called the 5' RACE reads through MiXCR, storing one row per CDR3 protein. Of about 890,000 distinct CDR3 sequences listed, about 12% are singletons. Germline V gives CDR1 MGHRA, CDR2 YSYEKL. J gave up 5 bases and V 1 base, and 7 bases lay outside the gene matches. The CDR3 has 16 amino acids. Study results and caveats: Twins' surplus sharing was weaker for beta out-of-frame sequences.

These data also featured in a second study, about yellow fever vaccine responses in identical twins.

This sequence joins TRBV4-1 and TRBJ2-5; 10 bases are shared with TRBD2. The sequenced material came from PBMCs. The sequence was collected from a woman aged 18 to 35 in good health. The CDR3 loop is CASSQAQRGGLETQYF. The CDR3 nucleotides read TGCGCCAGCAGCCAAGCCCAGCGGGGGGGCTTGGAGACCCAGTACTTC.